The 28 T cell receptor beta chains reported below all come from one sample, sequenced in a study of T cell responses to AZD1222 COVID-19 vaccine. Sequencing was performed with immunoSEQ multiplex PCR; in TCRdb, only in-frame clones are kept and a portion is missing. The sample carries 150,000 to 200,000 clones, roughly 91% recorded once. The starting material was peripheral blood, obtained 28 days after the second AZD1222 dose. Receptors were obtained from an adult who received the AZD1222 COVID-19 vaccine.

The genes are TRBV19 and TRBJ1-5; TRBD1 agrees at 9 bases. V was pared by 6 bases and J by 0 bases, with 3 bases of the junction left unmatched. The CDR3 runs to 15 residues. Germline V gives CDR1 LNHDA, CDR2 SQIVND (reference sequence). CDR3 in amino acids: CASRGQGNSNQPQHF. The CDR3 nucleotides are TGTGCCAGTAGGGGACAGGGAAATAGCAATCAGCCCCAGCATTTT.

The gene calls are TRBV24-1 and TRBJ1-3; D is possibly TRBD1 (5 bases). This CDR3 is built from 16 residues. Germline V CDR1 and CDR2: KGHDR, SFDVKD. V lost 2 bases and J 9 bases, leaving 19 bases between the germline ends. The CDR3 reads CATSDSTTKGAFTIYF. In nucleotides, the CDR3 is TGTGCCACCAGTGATTCAACGACGAAAGGGGCCTTCACCATATATTTT.

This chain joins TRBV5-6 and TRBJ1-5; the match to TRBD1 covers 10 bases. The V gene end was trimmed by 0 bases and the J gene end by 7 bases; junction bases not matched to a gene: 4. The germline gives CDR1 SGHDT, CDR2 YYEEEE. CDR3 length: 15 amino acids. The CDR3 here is CASSLAGTGVQPQHF. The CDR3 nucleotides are TGTGCCAGCAGCTTGGCCGGGACAGGGGTCCAGCCCCAGCATTTT.

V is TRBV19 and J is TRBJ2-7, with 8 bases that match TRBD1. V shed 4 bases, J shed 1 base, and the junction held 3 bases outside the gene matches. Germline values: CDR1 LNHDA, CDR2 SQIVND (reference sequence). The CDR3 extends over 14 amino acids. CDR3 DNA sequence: TGTGCCAGTAGTAGACAGGGGTTATCCTACGAGCAGTACTTC. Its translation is CASSRQGLSYEQYF.

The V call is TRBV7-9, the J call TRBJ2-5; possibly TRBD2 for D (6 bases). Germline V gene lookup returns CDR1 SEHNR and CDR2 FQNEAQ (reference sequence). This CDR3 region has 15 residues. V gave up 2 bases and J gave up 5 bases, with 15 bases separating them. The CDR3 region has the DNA TGTGCCAGCAGCTTAAACAGCGGGCCGTCCGAGACCCAGTACTTC. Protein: CASSLNSGPSETQYF. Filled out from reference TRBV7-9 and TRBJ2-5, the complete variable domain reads DTGVSQNPRHKITKRGQNVTFRCDPISEHNRLYWYRQTLGQGPEFLTYFQNEAQLEKSRLLSDRFSAERPKGSFSTLEIQRTEQGDSAMYLCASSLNSGPSETQYFGPGTRLLVL.

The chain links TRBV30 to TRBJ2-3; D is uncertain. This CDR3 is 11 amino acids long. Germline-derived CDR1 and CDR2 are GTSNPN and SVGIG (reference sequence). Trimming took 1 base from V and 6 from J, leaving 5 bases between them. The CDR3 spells CAWSARDTQYF. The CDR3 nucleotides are TGTGCCTGGAGTGCGCGGGATACGCAGTATTTT.

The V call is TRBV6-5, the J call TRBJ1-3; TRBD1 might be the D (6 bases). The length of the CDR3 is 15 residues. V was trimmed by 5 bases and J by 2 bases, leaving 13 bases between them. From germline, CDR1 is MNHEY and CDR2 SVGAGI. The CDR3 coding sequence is TGTGCCAGCAGTCAAACAGGGATTCCTGGAAACACCATATATTTT. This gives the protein CASSQTGIPGNTIYF.

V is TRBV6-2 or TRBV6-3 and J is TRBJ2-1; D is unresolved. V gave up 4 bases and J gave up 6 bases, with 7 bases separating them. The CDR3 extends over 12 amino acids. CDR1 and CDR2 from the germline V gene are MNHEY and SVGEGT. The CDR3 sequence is CASSFIRNEQFF. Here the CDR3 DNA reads TGTGCCAGCAGTTTCATACGCAATGAGCAGTTCTTC.

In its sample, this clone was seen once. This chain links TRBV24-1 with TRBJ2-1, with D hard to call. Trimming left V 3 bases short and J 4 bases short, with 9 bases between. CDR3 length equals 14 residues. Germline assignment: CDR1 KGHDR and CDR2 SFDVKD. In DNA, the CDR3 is TGTGCCACCAGTGATGAAGCCCCGTACAATGAGCAGTTCTTC. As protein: CATSDEAPYNEQFF.

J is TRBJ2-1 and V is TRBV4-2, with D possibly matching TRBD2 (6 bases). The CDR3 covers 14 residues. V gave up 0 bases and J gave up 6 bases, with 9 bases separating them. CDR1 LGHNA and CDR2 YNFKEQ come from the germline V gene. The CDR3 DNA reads TGTGCCAGCAGCCAAGAAGGTAGCGGCAATGAGCAGTTCTTC. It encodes CASSQEGSGNEQFF.

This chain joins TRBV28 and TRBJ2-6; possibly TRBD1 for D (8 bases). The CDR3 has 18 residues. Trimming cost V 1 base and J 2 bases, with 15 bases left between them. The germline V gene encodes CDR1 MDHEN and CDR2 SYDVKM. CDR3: CASSLYRGGIAGANVLTF. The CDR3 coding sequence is TGTGCCAGCAGTTTATACAGGGGGGGAATAGCTGGGGCCAACGTCCTGACTTTC.

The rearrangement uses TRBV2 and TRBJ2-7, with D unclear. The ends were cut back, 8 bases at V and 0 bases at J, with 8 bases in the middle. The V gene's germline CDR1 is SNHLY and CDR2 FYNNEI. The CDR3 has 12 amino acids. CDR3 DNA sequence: TGTGCCAGCTTTTCGGGCTCCTACGAGCAGTACTTC. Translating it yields CASFSGSYEQYF.

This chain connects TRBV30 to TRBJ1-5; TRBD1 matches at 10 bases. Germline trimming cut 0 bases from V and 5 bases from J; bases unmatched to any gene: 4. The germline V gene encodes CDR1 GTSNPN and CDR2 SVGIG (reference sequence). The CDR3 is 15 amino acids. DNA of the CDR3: TGTGCCTGGAGTGTATTGACAGGGGGCCATCAGCCCCAGCATTTT. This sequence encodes CAWSVLTGGHQPQHF.

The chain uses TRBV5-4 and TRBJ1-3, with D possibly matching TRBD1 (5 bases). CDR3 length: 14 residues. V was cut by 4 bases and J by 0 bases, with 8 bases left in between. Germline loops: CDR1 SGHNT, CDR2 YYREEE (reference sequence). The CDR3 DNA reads TGTGCCAGCAGCCTAACAGGCTCTGGAAACACCATATATTTT. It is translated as CASSLTGSGNTIYF.

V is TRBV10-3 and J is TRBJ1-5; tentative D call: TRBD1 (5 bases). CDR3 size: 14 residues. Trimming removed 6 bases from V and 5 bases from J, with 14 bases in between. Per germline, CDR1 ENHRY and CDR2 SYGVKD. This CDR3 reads CAISGTRKDQPQHF. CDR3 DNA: TGTGCCATCAGCGGGACCCGGAAGGATCAGCCCCAGCATTTT.

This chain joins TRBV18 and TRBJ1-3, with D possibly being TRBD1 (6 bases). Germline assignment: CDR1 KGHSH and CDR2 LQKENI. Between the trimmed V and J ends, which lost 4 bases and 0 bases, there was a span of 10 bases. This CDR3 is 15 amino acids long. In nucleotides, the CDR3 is TGTGCCAGCTCACGGAACAGGGACTCTGGAAACACCATATATTTT. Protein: CASSRNRDSGNTIYF. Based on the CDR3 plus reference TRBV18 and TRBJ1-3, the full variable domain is NAGVMQNPRHLVRRRGQEARLRCSPMKGHSHVYWYRQLPEEGLKFMVYLQKENIIDESGMPKERFSAEFPKEGPSILRIQQVVRGDSAAYFCASSRNRDSGNTIYFGEGSWLTVV.

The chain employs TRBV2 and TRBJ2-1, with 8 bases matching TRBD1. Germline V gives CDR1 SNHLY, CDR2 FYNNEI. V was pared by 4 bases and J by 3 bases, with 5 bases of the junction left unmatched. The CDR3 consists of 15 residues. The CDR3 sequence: CASSADRGGYNEQFF. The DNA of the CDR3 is TGTGCCAGCAGTGCTGACAGGGGCGGCTACAATGAGCAGTTCTTC.

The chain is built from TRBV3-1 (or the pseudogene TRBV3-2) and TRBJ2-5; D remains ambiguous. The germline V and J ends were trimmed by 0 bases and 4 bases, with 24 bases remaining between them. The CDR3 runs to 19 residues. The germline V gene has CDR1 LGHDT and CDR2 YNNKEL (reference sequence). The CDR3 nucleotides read TGTGCCAGCAGCCAAGATACTGCTCGGTGGCAGGTATTTGGAGAGACCCAGTACTTC. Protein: CASSQDTARWQVFGETQYF.

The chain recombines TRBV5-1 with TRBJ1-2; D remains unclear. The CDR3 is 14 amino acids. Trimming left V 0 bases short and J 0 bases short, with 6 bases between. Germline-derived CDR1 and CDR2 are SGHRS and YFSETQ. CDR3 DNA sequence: TGCGCCAGCAGCTTGGTTACCTCTAACTATGGCTACACCTTC. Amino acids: CASSLVTSNYGYTF.

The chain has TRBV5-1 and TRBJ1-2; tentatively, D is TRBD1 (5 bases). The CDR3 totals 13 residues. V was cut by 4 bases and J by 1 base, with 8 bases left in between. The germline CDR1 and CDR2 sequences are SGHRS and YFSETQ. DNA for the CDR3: TGCGCCAGCAGCCTGACAGTTAACTATGGCTACACCTTC. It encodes CASSLTVNYGYTF.

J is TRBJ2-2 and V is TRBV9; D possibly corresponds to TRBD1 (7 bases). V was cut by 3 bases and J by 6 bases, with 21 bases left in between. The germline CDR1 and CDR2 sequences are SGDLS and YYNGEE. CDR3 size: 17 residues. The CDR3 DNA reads TGTGCCAGCAGCGGCCGAAACAGGGGAGGCAGTCCCGGGGAGCTGTTTTTT. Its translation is CASSGRNRGGSPGELFF. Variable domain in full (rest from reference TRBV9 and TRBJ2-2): DSGVTQTPKHLITATGQRVTLRCSPRSGDLSVYWYQQSLDQGLQFLIQYYNGEERAKGNILERFSAQQFPDLHSELNLSSLELGDSALYFCASSGRNRGGSPGELFFGEGSRLTVL.

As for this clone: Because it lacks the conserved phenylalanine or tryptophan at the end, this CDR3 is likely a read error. The CDR3 loop is CASSGGAGTLMNTEAFL. Here the CDR3 DNA reads TGTGCCAGCAGTGGTGGGGCCGGGACATTGATGAACACTGAAGCTTTCCTT. V is TRBV6-1 and J is TRBJ1-1; possible D gene TRBD1, 6 bases. This CDR3 is 17 amino acids long. The germline V gene encodes CDR1 MNHNS and CDR2 SASEGT. Trimming stripped 4 bases from V and 0 bases from J, with 18 bases between.

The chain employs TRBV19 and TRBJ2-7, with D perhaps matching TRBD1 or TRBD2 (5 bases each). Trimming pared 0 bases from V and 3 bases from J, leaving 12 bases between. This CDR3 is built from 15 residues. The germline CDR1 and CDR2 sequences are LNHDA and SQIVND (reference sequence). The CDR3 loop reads CASSIDERGYYEQYF. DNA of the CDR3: TGTGCCAGTAGTATAGATGAGAGGGGCTACTACGAGCAGTACTTC.

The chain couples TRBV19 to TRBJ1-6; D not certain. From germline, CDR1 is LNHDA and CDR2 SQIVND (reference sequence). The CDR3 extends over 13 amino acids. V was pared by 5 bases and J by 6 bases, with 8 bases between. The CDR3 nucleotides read TGTGCCAGTAGTCTCTCCCCTAATTCACCCCTCCACTTT. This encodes CASSLSPNSPLHF. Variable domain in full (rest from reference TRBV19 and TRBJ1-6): DGGITQSPKYLFRKEGQNVTLSCEQNLNHDAMYWYRQDPGQGLRLIYYSQIVNDFQKGDIAEGYSVSREKKESFPLTVTSAQKNPTAFYLCASSLSPNSPLHFGNGTRLTVT.

CDR3 region: CASRLAQGATLNSNQPQHF. CDR3 DNA: TGTGCAAGTCGCTTAGCGCAGGGGGCGACTTTGAATAGCAATCAGCCCCAGCATTTT. The chain recombines TRBV12-2 with TRBJ1-5; the table names TRBD1, a call not compared with the DNA. TRBV12-2 is a pseudogene locus. The CDR3 length is 19 residues.

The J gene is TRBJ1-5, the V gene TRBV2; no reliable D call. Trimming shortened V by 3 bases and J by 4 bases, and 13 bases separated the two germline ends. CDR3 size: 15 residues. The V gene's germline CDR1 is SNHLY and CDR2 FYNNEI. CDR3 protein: CASSEGRVGNQPQHF. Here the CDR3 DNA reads TGTGCCAGCAGTGAGGGGAGGGTAGGAAATCAGCCCCAGCATTTT. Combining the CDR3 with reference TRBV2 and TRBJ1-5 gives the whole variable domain EPEVTQTPSHQVTQMGQEVILRCVPISNHLYFYWYRQILGQKVEFLVSFYNNEISEKSEIFDDQFSVERPDGSNFTLKIRSTKLEDSAMYFCASSEGRVGNQPQHFGDGTRLSIL.

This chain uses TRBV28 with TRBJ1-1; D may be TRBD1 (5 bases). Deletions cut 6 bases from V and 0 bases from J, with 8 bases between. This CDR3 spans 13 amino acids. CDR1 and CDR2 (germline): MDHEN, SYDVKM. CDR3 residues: CASRRQLNTEAFF. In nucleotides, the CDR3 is TGTGCCAGCAGGAGACAGCTGAACACTGAAGCTTTCTTT.

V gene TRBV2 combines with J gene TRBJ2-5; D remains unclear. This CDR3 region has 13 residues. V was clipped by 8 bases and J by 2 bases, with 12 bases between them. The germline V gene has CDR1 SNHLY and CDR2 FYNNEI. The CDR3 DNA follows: TGTGCCAGCGCAGCGCAGCAACAAGAGACCCAGTACTTC. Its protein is CASAAQQQETQYF.